This entry lists 20 T cell receptor beta chains sequenced from one sample in a study of blood T cell repertoires in COVID-19. The protocol was immunoSEQ multiplex PCR, while the TCRdb copy is restricted to in-frame clones and leaves out a portion. The sample holds approximately 320,000 clones, 65% to 90% seen once. The source material was peripheral blood. The origin of the receptors is a human donor in a cohort sampled during active COVID-19.

This clone was detected only a few times. CDR3 sequence reads: CASSPRQGQGSGYTF. In DNA form, the CDR3 reads TGTGCCAGCAGCCCCCGCCAGGGACAGGGGTCTGGCTACACCTTC. The rearrangement joins TRBV6-5 to TRBJ1-2; 10 positions match TRBD1. CDR1 and CDR2 from the germline V gene are MNHEY and SVGAGI. The J segment lost 7 bases and the V segment lost 6 bases, leaving 11 bases of the junction unmatched. The CDR3 spans 15 residues.

The CDR3 loop reads CASSHPGQGVYEQFF. DNA of the CDR3: TGTGCCAGCAGCCATCCGGGACAGGGAGTCTATGAGCAGTTCTTC. The chain joins TRBV4-2 to TRBJ2-1, with 9 bases fitting TRBD1. The CDR3 loop spans 15 amino acids. V trimming: 3 bases; J trimming: 8 bases; junction bases outside the gene matches: 8. Germline CDR1 and CDR2: LGHNA and YNFKEQ.

The CDR3 loop is CASGPGTSGTDTQYF. The CDR3 coding sequence is TGTGCTAGTGGTCCAGGGACTAGCGGCACAGATACGCAGTATTTT. V usage is TRBV12-5 and J usage is TRBJ2-3; 10 nucleotides agree with TRBD2. The CDR3 length is 15 residues. The V segment lost 5 bases and the J segment 1 base; nucleotides outside the gene matches: 3. The germline gives CDR1 LGHNT, CDR2 FRNRAP.

The rearrangement joins TRBV6-5 to TRBJ2-7; TRBD1 matches 10 bases. Germline CDR1 reads MNHEY; CDR2 reads SVGAGI. J gave up 4 bases and V 10 bases, and 13 bases lay outside the gene matches. The length of the CDR3 is 15 residues. CDR3 loop: CATYPGTGVLYEQYF. The CDR3 nucleotides are TGTGCCACTTATCCCGGGACAGGGGTTCTGTACGAGCAGTACTTC.

J is TRBJ2-7 and V is TRBV6-2 or TRBV6-3; 7 nucleotides align to TRBD1. The CDR3 covers 16 residues. CDR1 and CDR2 from the germline V gene are MNHEY and SVGEGT. V trimming: 3 bases; J trimming: 0 bases; junction bases outside the gene matches: 8. The CDR3 nucleotides read TGTGCCAGCAGTTATCTCGGACAGGAGAGCTCCTACGAGCAGTACTTC. Translation: CASSYLGQESSYEQYF.

The J gene is TRBJ2-7, the V gene TRBV5-4; the match to TRBD1 covers 9 bases. V shed 4 bases and J 5 bases; nucleotides not matched to a gene: 4. Germline CDR1 and CDR2: SGHNT and YYREEE (reference sequence). There are 13 residues in the CDR3. CDR3 loop: CASSLDRGNEQYF. CDR3 coding DNA: TGTGCCAGCAGCCTGGACAGGGGCAACGAGCAGTACTTC.

The chain links TRBV29-1 to TRBJ2-5; D is possibly TRBD1 (6 bases). V was clipped by 3 bases and J by 2 bases, with 16 bases between them. This CDR3 contains 15 residues. The V gene's germline CDR1 is SQVTM and CDR2 ANQGSEA. CDR3 nucleotide sequence: TGCAGCGTTGATGGGGTCAGGGGAGATCAAGAGACCCAGTACTTC. Translation: CSVDGVRGDQETQYF.

CDR3 sequence reads: CASSPGTGVAGNTIYF. Here the CDR3 DNA reads TGTGCCAGCAGCCCTGGGACAGGGGTGGCTGGAAACACCATATATTTT. The chain links TRBV7-3 to TRBJ1-3; TRBD1 matches 10 bases. V was clipped by 5 bases and J by 2 bases; unmatched bases: 6. CDR3 size: 16 residues. The germline gives CDR1 SGHTA, CDR2 FQGTGA.

This clone was seen only once. Other DNA sequences in the same sample also yield this CDR3. This chain connects TRBV7-9 to TRBJ1-4, with 7 bases identical to TRBD1. The germline CDR1 and CDR2 sequences are SEHNR and FQNEAQ (reference sequence). V shed 5 bases and J 4 bases; nucleotides not matched to a gene: 4. This CDR3 contains 14 residues. The CDR3 is CASSRQGVNEKLFF. The CDR3 coding sequence is TGTGCCAGCAGCCGACAGGGCGTTAATGAAAAACTGTTTTTT. Supplemented by reference TRBV7-9 and TRBJ1-4, the full variable domain reads DTGVSQNPRHKITKRGQNVTFRCDPISEHNRLYWYRQTLGQGPEFLTYFQNEAQLEKSRLLSDRFSAERPKGSFSTLEIQRTEQGDSAMYLCASSRQGVNEKLFFGSGTQLSVL.

The chain couples TRBV27 to TRBJ2-7; a possible D gene is TRBD1 (5 bases). CDR1 and CDR2 (germline): MNHEY, SMNVEV (reference sequence). The germline V and J ends were trimmed by 5 bases and 2 bases, with 13 bases remaining between them. The CDR3 runs 14 residues. CDR3: CASSEGARTYEQYF. The CDR3 coding sequence is TGTGCCAGCAGTGAAGGGGCTAGGACCTACGAGCAGTACTTC.

This clone occurred once. This chain joins TRBV6-5 and TRBJ2-2, with D perhaps TRBD1 (6 bases). Germline CDR1 is MNHEY and CDR2 is SVGAGI. The CDR3 has 15 amino acids. V lost 2 bases and J 7 bases, leaving 14 bases between the germline ends. The CDR3 reads CASSYSRGGIGELFF. As DNA, the CDR3 is TGTGCCAGCAGTTACAGCAGGGGCGGAATCGGGGAGCTGTTTTTT.

The chain links TRBV14 to TRBJ2-2; no clear D. The V end was cut by 3 bases, the J end by 3 bases, with 17 bases between. From germline, CDR1 is SGHDN and CDR2 FVKESK. CDR3 length: 17 residues. This CDR3 reads CASSHLPDGAYTGELFF. CDR3 sequence (DNA): TGTGCCAGCAGCCACCTCCCCGACGGAGCATACACCGGGGAGCTGTTTTTT. The whole variable domain, remainder taken from reference TRBV14 and TRBJ2-2, is EAGVTQFPSHSVIEKGQTVTLRCDPISGHDNLYWYRRVMGKEIKFLLHFVKESKQDESGMPNNRFLAERTGGTYSTLKVQPAELEDSGVYFCASSHLPDGAYTGELFFGEGSRLTVL.

J is TRBJ2-3 and V is TRBV5-4; no clear D. V was shortened by 1 base and J by 0 bases, with 6 bases between the two germline ends. The germline CDR1 and CDR2 sequences are SGHNT and YYREEE (reference sequence). The CDR3 covers 14 residues. The CDR3 here is CASSLPLSTDTQYF. In DNA form, the CDR3 reads TGTGCCAGCAGCTTGCCACTTAGCACAGATACGCAGTATTTT.

For this clone: A much larger clone differs by one base, so this may be a read error. The chain couples TRBV6-5 to TRBJ2-2; D might be TRBD1 (6 bases). With 6 bases removed from V and 4 bases from J, the gap between germline ends came to 9 bases. The CDR3 totals 13 residues. The germline CDR1 and CDR2 sequences are MNHEY and SVGAGI. Here the CDR3 reads CASRSGVTGELFF. The CDR3 DNA reads TGTGCCAGCAGATCAGGGGTCACCGGGGAGCTGTTTTTT.

The chain has TRBV12-3 or TRBV12-4 and TRBJ1-1; 7 nucleotides line up with TRBD1. The CDR3 length is 13 residues. After removal of 4 bases from V and 1 base from J, the junction contained 0 bases not matched to a gene. CDR3 nucleotide sequence: TGTGCCAGCAGTTGGACAGGGAACACTGAAGCTTTCTTT. Protein product: CASSWTGNTEAFF.

The chain has TRBV19 and TRBJ2-7; TRBD2 aligns across 10 bases. In germline, CDR1 is LNHDA, CDR2 SQIVND (reference sequence). The CDR3 spans 14 residues. J was trimmed by 6 bases and V by 3 bases; bases with no gene match: 5. The CDR3 DNA is TGTGCCAGTAGTATTACCGGGACTAGCGCCGAGCAGTACTTC. Translation gives CASSITGTSAEQYF. The full variable domain, completed using reference TRBV19 and TRBJ2-7, is DGGITQSPKYLFRKEGQNVTLSCEQNLNHDAMYWYRQDPGQGLRLIYYSQIVNDFQKGDIAEGYSVSREKKESFPLTVTSAQKNPTAFYLCASSITGTSAEQYFGPGTRLTVT.

The rearrangement uses TRBV5-4 and TRBJ1-2; 7 bases align to TRBD1. The length of the CDR3 is 14 residues. J lost 3 bases, V lost 4 bases, and 6 bases had no gene match. Per the germline V gene, CDR1 is SGHNT and CDR2 is YYREEE (reference sequence). CDR3 DNA sequence: TGTGCCAGCAGCCTCCAGACAGGGCACTATGGCTACACCTTC. Its protein is CASSLQTGHYGYTF.

The chain recombines TRBV5-1 with TRBJ1-3; D is unclear. Germline-derived CDR1 and CDR2 are SGHRS and YFSETQ. The CDR3 is made up of 16 amino acids. Trimming took off 0 bases at V and 0 bases at J, with 10 bases between the two ends. The CDR3 DNA sequence: TGCGCCAGCAGCTTGGGCCTTTTCAGCTCTGGAAACACCATATATTTT. It is translated as CASSLGLFSSGNTIYF.

The rearrangement uses TRBV6-5 and TRBJ1-5, with a possible D match to TRBD1 (6 bases). Trimming removed 6 bases from V and 6 bases from J, with 18 bases in between. The CDR3 contains 15 residues. Germline V gives CDR1 MNHEY, CDR2 SVGAGI. CDR3 protein: CASRRDQGMRQPQHF. The CDR3 DNA reads TGTGCCAGCAGGAGAGACCAGGGGATGCGTCAGCCCCAGCATTTT.

This clone appeared once. The chain carries TRBV10-3 and TRBJ2-6, with D possibly TRBD2 on 6 matching bases. V lost 6 bases, J lost 2 bases, and 14 bases lay in between. The length of the CDR3 is 16 residues. Germline V lookup: CDR1 ENHRY, CDR2 SYGVKD. The CDR3: CAISGRELTGANVLTF. The CDR3 nucleotides are TGTGCCATCAGCGGGCGGGAACTTACTGGGGCCAACGTCCTGACTTTC.